This TCR beta chain originates from a study of cytomegalovirus exposure and HLA in healthy donors. The junction had 4 bases not matched to a gene; V was cut back by 4 bases and J by 0 bases. The CDR3 length is 15 residues. The germline CDR1 and CDR2 sequences are SNHLY and FYNNEI. 13 Jbeta primers and 60 Vbeta primers were used for the PCR. Generated by immunoSEQ multiplex PCR, the TCRdb table keeps only in-frame clones and is missing some. The sample lists about 280,000 clones; around nine tenths were seen once. About this clone itself: At the DNA level, this CDR3 is encoded by other sequences in the same sample as well.

The sequencing input was PBMCs. The genes are TRBV2 and TRBJ1-1; 8 bases agree with TRBD1. The TCR originated in a woman between 18 and 29 years old in good health and CMV-seronegative. DNA of the CDR3: TGTGCCAGCAGTGGACAGGGGCTCATGAACACTGAAGCTTTCTTT. It specifies CASSGQGLMNTEAFF. The variable domain in full, with the rest retrieved from reference TRBV2 and TRBJ1-1, is EPEVTQTPSHQVTQMGQEVILRCVPISNHLYFYWYRQILGQKVEFLVSFYNNEISEKSEIFDDQFSVERPDGSNFTLKIRSTKLEDSAMYFCASSGQGLMNTEAFFGQGTRLTVV.